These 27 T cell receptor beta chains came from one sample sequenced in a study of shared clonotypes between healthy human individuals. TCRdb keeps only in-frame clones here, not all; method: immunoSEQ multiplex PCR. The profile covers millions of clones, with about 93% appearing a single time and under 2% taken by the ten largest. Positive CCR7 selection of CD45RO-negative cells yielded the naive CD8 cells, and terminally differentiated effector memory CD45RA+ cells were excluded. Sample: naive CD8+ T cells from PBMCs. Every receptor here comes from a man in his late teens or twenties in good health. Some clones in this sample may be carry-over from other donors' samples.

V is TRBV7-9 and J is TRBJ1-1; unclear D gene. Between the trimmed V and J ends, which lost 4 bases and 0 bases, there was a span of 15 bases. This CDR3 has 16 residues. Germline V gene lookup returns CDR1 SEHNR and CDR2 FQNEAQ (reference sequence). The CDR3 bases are TGTGCCAGCAGCTCCAAGGAGAGATCGATGAACACTGAAGCTTTCTTT. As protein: CASSSKERSMNTEAFF.

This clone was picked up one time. CDR3 sequence reads: CASSQISGNTIYF. For the CDR3, the DNA is TGCGCCAGCAGCCAAATAAGCGGAAACACCATATATTTT. This sequence joins TRBV4-1 and TRBJ1-3; D is uncertain. V shed 2 bases and J shed 4 bases, with 6 bases lying between them. Germline CDR1 and CDR2: MGHRA and YSYEKL. This CDR3 region has 13 residues.

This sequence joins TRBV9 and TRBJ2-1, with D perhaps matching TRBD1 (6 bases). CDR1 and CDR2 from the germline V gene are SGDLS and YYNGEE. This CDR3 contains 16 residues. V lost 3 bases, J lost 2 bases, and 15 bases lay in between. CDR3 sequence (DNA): TGTGCCAGCAGCGCCTCCCAGGGGTTTACCTACAATGAGCAGTTCTTC. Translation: CASSASQGFTYNEQFF.

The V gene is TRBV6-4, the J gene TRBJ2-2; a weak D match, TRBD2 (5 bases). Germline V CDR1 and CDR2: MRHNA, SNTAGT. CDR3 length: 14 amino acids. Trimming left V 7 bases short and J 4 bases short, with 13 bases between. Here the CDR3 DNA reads TGTGCCAGCACCGGGAACTGGGGCACCGGGGAGCTGTTTTTT. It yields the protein CASTGNWGTGELFF.

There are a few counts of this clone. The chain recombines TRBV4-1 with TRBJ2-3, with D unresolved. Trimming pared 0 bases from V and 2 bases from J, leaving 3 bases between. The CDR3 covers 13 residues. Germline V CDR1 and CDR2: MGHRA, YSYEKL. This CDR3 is CASSQDFTDTQYF. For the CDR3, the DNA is TGCGCCAGCAGCCAAGATTTCACAGATACGCAGTATTTT.

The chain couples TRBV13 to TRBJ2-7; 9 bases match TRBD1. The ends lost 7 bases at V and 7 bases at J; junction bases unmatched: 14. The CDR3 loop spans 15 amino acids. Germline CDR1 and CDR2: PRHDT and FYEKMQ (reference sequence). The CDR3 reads CASTPPPETGGEQYF. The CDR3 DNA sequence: TGTGCCAGCACCCCACCACCAGAGACAGGGGGTGAGCAGTACTTC.

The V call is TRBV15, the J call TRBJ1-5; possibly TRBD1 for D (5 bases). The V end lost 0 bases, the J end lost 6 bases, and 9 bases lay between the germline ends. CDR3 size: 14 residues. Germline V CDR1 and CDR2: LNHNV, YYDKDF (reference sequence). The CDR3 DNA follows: TGTGCCACCAGCAGAGATAAGGGGTTTCAGCCCCAGCATTTT. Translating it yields CATSRDKGFQPQHF.

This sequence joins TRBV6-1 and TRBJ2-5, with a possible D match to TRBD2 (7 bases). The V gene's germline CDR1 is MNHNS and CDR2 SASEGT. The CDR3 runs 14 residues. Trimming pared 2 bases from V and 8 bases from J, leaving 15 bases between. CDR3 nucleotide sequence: TGTGCCAGCAGTGAACGGGGGGCTCCATCTACCCAGTACTTC. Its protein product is CASSERGAPSTQYF.

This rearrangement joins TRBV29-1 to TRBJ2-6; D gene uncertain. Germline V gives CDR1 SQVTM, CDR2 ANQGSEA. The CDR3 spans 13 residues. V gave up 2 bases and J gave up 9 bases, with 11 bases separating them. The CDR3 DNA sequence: TGCAGCGTTGAACAGGCTAATGGCAACGTCCTGACTTTC. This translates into CSVEQANGNVLTF.

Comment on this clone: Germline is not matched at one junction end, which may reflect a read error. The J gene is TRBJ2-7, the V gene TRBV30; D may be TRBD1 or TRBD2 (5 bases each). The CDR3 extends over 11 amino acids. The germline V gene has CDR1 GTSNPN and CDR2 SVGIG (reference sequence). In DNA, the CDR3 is TGTGCCCGGAGTGAGGGAACAGGAGAATACTTC. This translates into CARSEGTGEYF. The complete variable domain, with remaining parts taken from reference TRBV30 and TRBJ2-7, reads SQTIHQWPATLVQPVGSPLSLECTVEGTSNPNLYWYRQAAGRGLQLLFYSVGIGQISSEVPQNLSASRPQDRQFILSSKKLLLSDSGFYLCARSEGTGEYFGPGTRLTVT.

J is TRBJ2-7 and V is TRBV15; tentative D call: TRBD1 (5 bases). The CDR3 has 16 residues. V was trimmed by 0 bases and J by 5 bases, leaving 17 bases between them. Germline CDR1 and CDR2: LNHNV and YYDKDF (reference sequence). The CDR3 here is CATSRDNGAGMNEQYF. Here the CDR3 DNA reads TGTGCCACCAGCAGAGATAATGGGGCAGGGATGAACGAGCAGTACTTC.

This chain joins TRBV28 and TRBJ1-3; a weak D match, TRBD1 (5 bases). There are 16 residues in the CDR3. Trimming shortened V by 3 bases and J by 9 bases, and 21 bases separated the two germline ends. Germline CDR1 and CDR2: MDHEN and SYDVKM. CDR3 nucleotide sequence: TGTGCCAGCAGTTTCACCGGGACTGCTCCTGTCTCCACCATATATTTT. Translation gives CASSFTGTAPVSTIYF.

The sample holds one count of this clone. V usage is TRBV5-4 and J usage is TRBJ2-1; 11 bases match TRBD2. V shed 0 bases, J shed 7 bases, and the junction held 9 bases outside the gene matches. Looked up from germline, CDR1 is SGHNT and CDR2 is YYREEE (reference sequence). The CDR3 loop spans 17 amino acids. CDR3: CASSLVTSGTRGNEQFF. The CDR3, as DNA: TGTGCCAGCAGCTTGGTGACTAGCGGGACGAGGGGGAATGAGCAGTTCTTC.

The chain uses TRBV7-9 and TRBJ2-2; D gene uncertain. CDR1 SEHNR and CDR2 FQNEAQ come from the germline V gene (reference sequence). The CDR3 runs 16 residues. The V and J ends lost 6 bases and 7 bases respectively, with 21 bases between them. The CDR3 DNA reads TGTGCCAGCAGAGCCACCGCACCCAAGCCAGGCGGGGAGCTGTTTTTT. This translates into CASRATAPKPGGELFF. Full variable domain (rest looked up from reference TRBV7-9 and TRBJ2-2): DTGVSQNPRHKITKRGQNVTFRCDPISEHNRLYWYRQTLGQGPEFLTYFQNEAQLEKSRLLSDRFSAERPKGSFSTLEIQRTEQGDSAMYLCASRATAPKPGGELFFGEGSRLTVL.

The CDR3: CASSRRQETWLFDTQYF. In DNA, the CDR3 is TGTGCCAGCAGTCGTAGACAGGAGACGTGGTTATTCGATACGCAGTATTTT. The genes are TRBV27 and TRBJ2-3, with TRBD1 as a possible D gene (6 bases). CDR3 length: 17 residues. CDR1 MNHEY and CDR2 SMNVEV come from the germline V gene (reference sequence). V gave up 5 bases and J gave up 6 bases, with 24 bases separating them.

The CDR3 region is CASSESAWGSVYGYTF. CDR3 nucleotides: TGCGCCAGCAGTGAGTCAGCCTGGGGCAGTGTCTATGGCTACACCTTC. The chain uses TRBV10-2 and TRBJ1-2; tentative D call: TRBD1 (5 bases). Germline V CDR1 and CDR2: WSHSY, SAAADI. The CDR3 runs 16 residues. V dropped 0 bases and J dropped 4 bases, with 15 bases sitting between them.

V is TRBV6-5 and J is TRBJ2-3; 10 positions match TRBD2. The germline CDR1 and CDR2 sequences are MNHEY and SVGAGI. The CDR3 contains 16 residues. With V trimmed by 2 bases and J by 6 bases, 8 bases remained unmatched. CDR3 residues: CASSYRAGGPSDTQYF. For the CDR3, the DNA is TGTGCCAGCAGTTACAGAGCGGGAGGGCCTTCGGATACGCAGTATTTT.

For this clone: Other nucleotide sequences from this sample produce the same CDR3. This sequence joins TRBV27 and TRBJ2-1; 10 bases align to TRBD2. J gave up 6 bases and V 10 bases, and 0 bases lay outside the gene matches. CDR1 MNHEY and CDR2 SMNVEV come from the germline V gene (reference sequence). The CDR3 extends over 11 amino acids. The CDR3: CATSGSNEQFF. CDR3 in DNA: TGTGCCACTAGCGGGAGCAATGAGCAGTTCTTC.

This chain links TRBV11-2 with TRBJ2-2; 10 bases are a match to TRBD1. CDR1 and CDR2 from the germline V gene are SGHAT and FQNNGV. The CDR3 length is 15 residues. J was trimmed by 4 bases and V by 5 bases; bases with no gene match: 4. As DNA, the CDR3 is TGTGCCAGCAGCCCCCGGGACAGGGGCACCGGGGAGCTGTTTTTT. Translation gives CASSPRDRGTGELFF.

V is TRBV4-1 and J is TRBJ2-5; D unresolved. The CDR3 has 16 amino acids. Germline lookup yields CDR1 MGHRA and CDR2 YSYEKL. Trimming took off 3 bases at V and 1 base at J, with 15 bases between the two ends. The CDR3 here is CASSQGLRQLQETQYF. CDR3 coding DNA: TGCGCCAGCAGCCAGGGATTGCGGCAGCTCCAAGAGACCCAGTACTTC.

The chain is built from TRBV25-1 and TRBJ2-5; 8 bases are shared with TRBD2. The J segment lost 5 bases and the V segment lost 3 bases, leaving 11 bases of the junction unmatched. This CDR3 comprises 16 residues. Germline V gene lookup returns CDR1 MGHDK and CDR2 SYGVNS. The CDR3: CASSEWIEAGDETQYF. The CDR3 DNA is TGTGCCAGCAGTGAGTGGATTGAAGCGGGAGATGAGACCCAGTACTTC. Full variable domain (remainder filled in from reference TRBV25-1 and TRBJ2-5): EADIYQTPRYLVIGTGKKITLECSQTMGHDKMYWYQQDPGMELHLIHYSYGVNSTEKGDLSSESTVSRIRTEHFPLTLESARPSHTSQYLCASSEWIEAGDETQYFGPGTRLLVL.

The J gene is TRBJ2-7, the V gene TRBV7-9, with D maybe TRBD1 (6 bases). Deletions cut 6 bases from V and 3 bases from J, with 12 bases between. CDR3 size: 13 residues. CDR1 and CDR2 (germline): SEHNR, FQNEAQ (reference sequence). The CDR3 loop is CASRLTGNYEQYF. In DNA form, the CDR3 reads TGTGCCAGCAGATTAACAGGGAACTACGAGCAGTACTTC.

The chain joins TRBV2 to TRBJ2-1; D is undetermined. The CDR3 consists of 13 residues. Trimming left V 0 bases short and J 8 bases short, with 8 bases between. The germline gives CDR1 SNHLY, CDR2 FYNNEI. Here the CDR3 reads CASSEAFRHEQFF. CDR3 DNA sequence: TGTGCCAGCAGTGAAGCGTTCAGGCATGAGCAGTTCTTC.

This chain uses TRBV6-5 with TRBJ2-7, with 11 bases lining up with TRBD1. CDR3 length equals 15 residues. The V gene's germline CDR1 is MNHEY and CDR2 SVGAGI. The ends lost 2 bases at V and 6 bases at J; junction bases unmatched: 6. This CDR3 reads CASSYTGQGAGEQYF. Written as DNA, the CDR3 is TGTGCCAGCAGTTACACAGGACAGGGGGCGGGCGAGCAGTACTTC.

CDR3 nucleotide sequence: TGCGCCAGCAGCCAAGGGTTCCAGGGAATGGCCGAGCAGTACTTC. Protein product: CASSQGFQGMAEQYF. V usage is TRBV4-1 and J usage is TRBJ2-7; D possibly corresponds to TRBD1 (5 bases). V gave up 1 base and J gave up 6 bases, with 16 bases separating them. The V gene's germline CDR1 is MGHRA and CDR2 YSYEKL. The CDR3 has 15 amino acids.

The CDR3 nucleotides read TGTGCCAGCAGCGTGAGCCCCCAAGCAGGGGATATGAACACTGAAGCTTTCTTT. Encoded protein: CASSVSPQAGDMNTEAFF. The chain has TRBV9 and TRBJ1-1; weak D call: TRBD1 (6 bases). The CDR3 loop spans 18 amino acids. In germline, CDR1 is SGDLS, CDR2 YYNGEE. Deletions cut 2 bases from V and 0 bases from J, with 20 bases between.

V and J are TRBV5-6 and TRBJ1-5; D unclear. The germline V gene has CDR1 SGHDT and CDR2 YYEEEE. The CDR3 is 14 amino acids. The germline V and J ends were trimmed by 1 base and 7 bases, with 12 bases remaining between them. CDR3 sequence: CASSLLGSRQPQHF. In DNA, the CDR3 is TGTGCCAGCAGCTTGCTGGGGTCGAGACAGCCCCAGCATTTT.